Sequencing of this T cell receptor (beta chain) was carried out in a study of blood T cells in healthy people across ages. Study-level results: It was held that the diversity estimates obtained from one million T cells were underestimates. The long-lived group displayed more naive CD4+ cells, plus higher diversity, than the aged donors did.

A J-beta primer mix and a sample-barcoded 5' primer were used in a second PCR of roughly 6 to 12 cycles. TCRdb ran MiXCR on the 5' RACE reads and lists one entry per CDR3 protein. The sample carries roughly 680,000 distinct CDR3 sequences, roughly half recorded once. V lost 5 bases, J lost 0 bases, and 8 bases stayed unmatched. The CDR3 runs 16 residues. Remarks on this clonotype: Its antigen is undetermined.

This sequence joins TRBV12-3 or TRBV12-4 and TRBJ2-5; 8 positions match TRBD1. The sequence was collected from a woman over 75 in good health. The sequenced material came from blood. The CDR3: CASSPQDRGNQETQYF. The CDR3 DNA is TGTGCCAGCAGTCCCCAAGACAGGGGTAACCAAGAGACCCAGTACTTC.